The 16 T cell receptor beta chains listed next were all sequenced from one sample in a study of T-cell reconstitution after alpha-beta-depleted transplantation in children. It was with unique molecular identifiers that the TCRbeta library was prepared. TCRdb re-derived calls from the PCR reads in MiXCR, one entry per CDR3 protein. The sample consists of hundreds of thousands of distinct CDR3 sequences, over 9.5% of them appearing once. Sequences were derived from PBMCs from the stem cell graft donor, sampled from the stem cell graft. The receptor source for this set is a human donor who donated a stem cell graft to a child with acute myeloid leukemia.

At least ten counts were recorded for this clonotype. The chain carries TRBV20-1 and TRBJ2-7, with D tentatively TRBD1 (6 bases). V dropped 1 base and J dropped 0 bases, with 13 bases sitting between them. Germline CDR1 DFQATT, CDR2 SNEGSKA (reference sequence). This CDR3 has 15 amino acids. CDR3 DNA: TGCAGTGCTAGAGCTCAGGGACACAGCTCCTACGAGCAGTACTTC. This sequence encodes CSARAQGHSSYEQYF.

The chain is built from TRBV12-3 or TRBV12-4 and TRBJ2-7; D might be TRBD1 (6 bases). V lost 5 bases, J lost 9 bases, and 23 bases lay in between. The CDR3 extends over 15 amino acids. For the CDR3, the DNA is TGTGCCAGCAGTGTACTCACAGGGTGGCCTAAGGGGCAGTACTTC. Protein product: CASSVLTGWPKGQYF.

This clonotype was seen only a few times. The V and J genes are TRBV27 and TRBJ2-7; unclear D gene. V was pared by 6 bases and J by 4 bases, with 13 bases between. Germline CDR1 MNHEY, CDR2 SMNVEV (reference sequence). This CDR3 region has 13 residues. The CDR3 DNA reads TGTGCCAGCAGGGGCAAGATCTTTTACGAGCAGTACTTC. It translates to CASRGKIFYEQYF.

In this sample, this clonotype turned up a few times. The chain has TRBV28 and TRBJ2-1; D is unresolved. Germline CDR1 MDHEN, CDR2 SYDVKM. The CDR3 has 13 amino acids. V shed 5 bases and J shed 5 bases, with 10 bases lying between them. In DNA form, the CDR3 reads TGTGCCAGCAGTAGAGACACCGACAATGAGCAGTTCTTC. Translated: CASSRDTDNEQFF.

The rearrangement joins TRBV5-1 to TRBJ2-1, with TRBD1 matching over 7 bases. Germline assignment: CDR1 SGHRS and CDR2 YFSETQ. The CDR3 loop spans 16 amino acids. Unmatched junction bases numbered 5, after V lost 0 bases and J lost 2 bases. The CDR3 is CASSLAPTGTYNEQFF. The CDR3 DNA sequence: TGCGCCAGCAGCTTGGCCCCGACAGGGACCTACAATGAGCAGTTCTTC.

This clonotype occurred many times. V is TRBV28 and J is TRBJ1-6; 7 nucleotides match TRBD1. This CDR3 is built from 15 residues. Germline V CDR1 and CDR2: MDHEN, SYDVKM. V shed 7 bases and J 0 bases; nucleotides not matched to a gene: 3. CDR3 sequence (DNA): TGTGCCAGCATACAGGGGAACTCCTATAATTCACCCCTCCACTTT. Protein: CASIQGNSYNSPLHF.

The chain links TRBV12-3 or TRBV12-4 to TRBJ2-6; possible D gene TRBD1, 6 bases. There are 18 residues in the CDR3. Trimming removed 5 bases at V and 0 bases at J, with 17 bases between. The CDR3 DNA reads TGTGCCAGCAGTCACCCCGGGACACCCAGCTCTGGGGCCAACGTCCTGACTTTC. Amino acid sequence: CASSHPGTPSSGANVLTF.

The V gene is TRBV7-2, the J gene TRBJ2-7, with D unclear. V lost 1 base and J 3 bases, leaving 7 bases between the germline ends. CDR1 SGHTA and CDR2 FQGNSA come from the germline V gene. There are 13 residues in the CDR3. The CDR3 region is CASSLVPDYEQYF. The CDR3 coding sequence is TGTGCCAGCAGCTTAGTCCCGGACTACGAGCAGTACTTC.

The CDR3 DNA reads as TGTGCCAGCAGGGGGACAGCCGTTCGCTACGAGCAGTACTTC. Translating gives CASRGTAVRYEQYF. The chain has TRBV6-2 or TRBV6-3 and TRBJ2-7; 7 positions agree with TRBD1. After removal of 6 bases from V and 3 bases from J, the junction contained 8 bases not matched to a gene. Per germline, CDR1 MNHEY and CDR2 SVGEGT. The CDR3 runs to 14 residues.

The sample holds many counts of this clonotype. The chain joins TRBV29-1 to TRBJ2-1, with no clear D. This CDR3 has 11 residues. Per germline, CDR1 SQVTM and CDR2 ANQGSEA. With 3 bases removed from V and 8 bases from J, the gap between germline ends came to 8 bases. The DNA of the CDR3 is TGCAGCGTTGATGGTTCGCATGAGCAGTTCTTC. Residues: CSVDGSHEQFF.

The rearrangement joins TRBV20-1 to TRBJ2-3, with D unresolved. Germline loops: CDR1 DFQATT, CDR2 SNEGSKA (reference sequence). The ends were cut back, 0 bases at V and 9 bases at J, with 10 bases in the middle. This CDR3 has 12 amino acids. CDR3 sequence: CSARDSGGTQYF. The DNA of the CDR3 is TGCAGTGCTAGAGATAGTGGCGGCACGCAGTATTTT.

Worth noting for this clonotype: One end of the junction varies from germline; a read error may be responsible. The chain employs TRBV20-1 and TRBJ2-1; D unclear. Germline values: CDR1 DFQATT, CDR2 SNEGSKA (reference sequence). This CDR3 is built from 15 residues. CDR3 in DNA: TGCTGTGCTAGAGACCCTTCTTCCTCCTACAATGAGCAGTTCTTC. This translates into CCARDPSSSYNEQFF.

The gene calls are TRBV29-1 and TRBJ2-1; D perhaps matches TRBD1 (6 bases). The germline V and J ends were trimmed by 4 bases and 7 bases, with 14 bases remaining between them. The germline V gene has CDR1 SQVTM and CDR2 ANQGSEA. The CDR3 covers 13 residues. The CDR3 protein is CSVVWGLGNEQFF. The CDR3 nucleotides read TGCAGCGTTGTGTGGGGGCTAGGGAATGAGCAGTTCTTC.

The sample holds many counts of this clonotype. The chain employs TRBV5-1 and TRBJ2-7; D is possibly TRBD2 (6 bases). V gave up 3 bases and J gave up 9 bases, with 13 bases separating them. The CDR3 extends over 12 amino acids. Looked up from germline, CDR1 is SGHRS and CDR2 is YFSETQ. The CDR3 here is CASSWGSGWQYF. For the CDR3, the DNA is TGCGCCAGCAGCTGGGGTAGCGGATGGCAGTACTTC.

The gene calls are TRBV11-1 and TRBJ2-2; 9 bases line up with TRBD1. This CDR3 is built from 18 residues. Germline loops: CDR1 SGHAT, CDR2 FQDESV (reference sequence). V lost 6 bases to trimming and J lost 0 bases; unmatched junction nucleotides: 11. The CDR3 spells CASSHTGTGNANTGELFF. The DNA for the CDR3 is TGTGCCAGCAGTCACACCGGGACAGGGAACGCGAACACCGGGGAGCTGTTTTTT.

This clonotype was detected a few times. V gene TRBV6-1 combines with J gene TRBJ2-2; D is undetermined. The CDR3 loop spans 15 amino acids. Germline CDR1 reads MNHNS; CDR2 reads SASEGT. V was clipped by 5 bases and J by 3 bases, with 13 bases between them. CDR3 sequence (DNA): TGTGCCAGCAGTAGGGCGACCAAATACACCGGGGAGCTGTTTTTT. Its protein is CASSRATKYTGELFF.